These 15 T cell receptor beta chains were all obtained from the same sample, sequenced in a study of neurological immune-mediated disorders. The time point was: longitudinal time-point 3. MiXCR, applied by TCRdb to the 5' RACE reads, yields one record per CDR3 protein. The data show more than 40,000 distinct CDR3 sequences, roughly 12% seen once. Material: PBMCs. Source of these receptors: a male donor with HTLV-1-associated myelopathy (HAM/TSP).

This CDR3 is CASRKQLNTEAFF. CDR3 DNA sequence: TGTGCCAGCAGGAAACAGCTGAACACTGAAGCTTTCTTT. This sequence joins TRBV7-8 and TRBJ1-1; D is unclear. The V end was cut by 6 bases, the J end by 0 bases, with 8 bases between. Germline V gene lookup returns CDR1 SGHVS and CDR2 FQNEAQ. The CDR3 length is 13 residues.

This clonotype was detected many times. The rearrangement links TRBV3-1 to TRBJ1-2, with D unresolved. This CDR3 comprises 14 residues. Per the germline V gene, CDR1 is LGHDT and CDR2 is YNNKEL (reference sequence). Trimming took off 1 base at V and 4 bases at J, with 10 bases between the two ends. The CDR3 DNA reads as TGTGCCAGCAGCCAAGGTATATTTACCTATGGCTACACCTTC. Encoded protein: CASSQGIFTYGYTF.

Many counts were recorded for this clonotype. V gene TRBV12-3 or TRBV12-4 combines with J gene TRBJ1-1; possible D gene TRBD1, 6 bases. Trimming removed 6 bases at V and 0 bases at J, with 14 bases between. CDR3 length equals 15 residues. The CDR3 DNA follows: TGTGCCAGCAGACCCAACAGGGCAGTGAACACTGAAGCTTTCTTT. Amino acids: CASRPNRAVNTEAFF.

This clonotype was seen repeatedly, ten times or more. The chain has TRBV4-3 and TRBJ2-7; 10 bases are a match to TRBD1. The CDR3 has 19 residues. J gave up 5 bases and V 3 bases, and 19 bases lay outside the gene matches. Germline V lookup: CDR1 LGHNA, CDR2 YSLEER. The CDR3, as DNA: TGCGCCAGCAGCCAGAATCACGGACAGGGGGGGTTAAGAGTGGACGAGCAGTACTTC. Amino acid sequence: CASSQNHGQGGLRVDEQYF.

This clonotype was seen just once. The V and J genes are TRBV20-1 and TRBJ1-1, with D hard to call. CDR3 size: 14 residues. V was cut by 5 bases and J by 0 bases, with 13 bases left in between. CDR1 DFQATT and CDR2 SNEGSKA come from the germline V gene (reference sequence). The CDR3 bases are TGCAGTGCTTACTCCAAGTTCATGAACACTGAAGCTTTCTTT. Translated, it gives CSAYSKFMNTEAFF.

This clonotype was seen repeatedly, ten times or more. The J gene is TRBJ2-1, the V gene TRBV4-2; TRBD2 might be the D (7 bases). Germline V lookup: CDR1 LGHNA, CDR2 YNFKEQ. V lost 4 bases to trimming and J lost 0 bases, with 13 bases between them. The CDR3 is 16 amino acids. This chain's CDR3 is CASSRGGGDSYNEQFF. CDR3 in DNA: TGTGCCAGCAGCCGAGGGGGGGGGGACTCCTACAATGAGCAGTTCTTC.

This clonotype showed up many times. V gene TRBV15 combines with J gene TRBJ2-5, with TRBD2 identical over 9 bases. Germline V gene sequence: CDR1 LNHNV, CDR2 YYDKDF (reference sequence). The junction had 10 bases not matched to a gene; V was cut back by 11 bases and J by 3 bases. This CDR3 has 14 residues. The CDR3 DNA is TGTGCCTCAACTCCGGGACTAGCTAAAGAGACCCAGTACTTC. This translates into CASTPGLAKETQYF.

In this sample, this clonotype turned up many times. The chain carries TRBV6-6 and TRBJ1-5, with D possibly being TRBD1 (6 bases). Germline V gene sequence: CDR1 MNHNY, CDR2 SVGAGI (reference sequence). The CDR3 runs to 13 residues. The V gene lost 5 bases and the J gene lost 4 bases, with 9 bases spanning the gap. CDR3 residues: CASSGQTNQPQHF. CDR3 DNA: TGTGCCAGCAGTGGACAGACTAATCAGCCCCAGCATTTT.

The chain uses TRBV29-1 and TRBJ2-5, with 16 positions matching TRBD2. The germline gives CDR1 SQVTM, CDR2 ANQGSEA. After removal of 7 bases from V and 4 bases from J, the junction contained 3 bases not matched to a gene. There are 14 residues in the CDR3. The CDR3 protein is CSAGTSGGGETQYF. CDR3 in DNA: TGCAGCGCAGGGACTAGCGGGGGGGGAGAGACCCAGTACTTC.

This clonotype was found a few times. This chain connects TRBV5-5 to TRBJ1-2; 7 nucleotides align to TRBD1. The V and J ends lost 3 bases and 4 bases, in that order; junction bases with no gene match: 9. Per the germline V gene, CDR1 is SGHKS and CDR2 is YYEKEE (reference sequence). The CDR3 has 15 amino acids. The CDR3 reads CASSSPEGAIYGYTF. The CDR3 nucleotides read TGTGCCAGCAGCTCCCCCGAGGGGGCGATCTATGGCTACACCTTC.

The chain couples TRBV6-5 to TRBJ1-5; 10 nucleotides line up with TRBD1. The CDR3 covers 15 residues. The J segment lost 9 bases and the V segment lost 6 bases, leaving 11 bases of the junction unmatched. The germline gives CDR1 MNHEY, CDR2 SVGAGI. Here the CDR3 DNA reads TGTGCCAGCAGAAGCCGGGACAGGGGAAAGTGGCCCCAGCATTTT. Its translation: CASRSRDRGKWPQHF.

This clonotype was counted ten times or more. V gene TRBV7-2 combines with J gene TRBJ1-3; unclear D gene. Germline CDR1 reads SGHTA; CDR2 reads FQGNSA. The CDR3 has 12 residues. The V and J ends lost 4 bases and 4 bases respectively, with 5 bases between them. The CDR3 DNA follows: TGTGCCAGCAGCTCTGGCGGAAACACCATATATTTT. This codes for CASSSGGNTIYF.

This clonotype is medium-sized in the sample. The CDR3 here is CSASLGGPNTEAFF. The CDR3 DNA is TGCAGTGCTAGCCTCGGGGGCCCGAACACTGAAGCTTTCTTT. This chain joins TRBV20-1 and TRBJ1-1; D is perhaps TRBD1 (6 bases). Trimming left V 3 bases short and J 1 base short, with 12 bases between. Per germline, CDR1 DFQATT and CDR2 SNEGSKA (reference sequence). This CDR3 comprises 14 residues.

This clonotype was counted ten times or more. The rearrangement uses TRBV10-2 and TRBJ2-1; 8 nucleotides line up with TRBD2. Trimming removed 7 bases from V and 7 bases from J; junction bases left unmatched: 9. The germline V gene has CDR1 WSHSY and CDR2 SAAADI. This CDR3 has 14 amino acids. Here the CDR3 DNA reads TGCGCCAGCAACCTCGCGAGCGGGGGTAATGAGCAGTTCTTC. It encodes CASNLASGGNEQFF.

In this sample, this clonotype turned up many times. This chain uses TRBV11-3 with TRBJ1-2; D gene uncertain. V was trimmed by 4 bases and J by 4 bases, leaving 13 bases between them. The CDR3 runs 14 residues. The V gene's germline CDR1 is SGHNT and CDR2 YENEEA. The CDR3 DNA reads TGTGCCAGCAGCTCCGGACGGGAAATCTATGGCTACACCTTC. Its translation is CASSSGREIYGYTF.